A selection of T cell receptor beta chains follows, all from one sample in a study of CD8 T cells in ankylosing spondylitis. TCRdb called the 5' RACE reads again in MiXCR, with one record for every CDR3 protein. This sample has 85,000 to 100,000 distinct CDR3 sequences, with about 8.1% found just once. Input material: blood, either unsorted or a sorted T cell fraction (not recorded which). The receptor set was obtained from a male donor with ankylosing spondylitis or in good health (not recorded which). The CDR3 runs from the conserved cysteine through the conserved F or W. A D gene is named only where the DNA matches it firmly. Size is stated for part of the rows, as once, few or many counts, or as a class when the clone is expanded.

CDR3: CSAETGFYTDTQYF; DNA: TGCAGTGCTGAGACAGGGTTTTACACAGATACGCAGTATTTT; size: many; V: TRBV20-1; J: TRBJ2-3; D: TRBD1
CDR3: CASSLGRGETQYF; DNA: TGTGCCAGCAGCTTAGGCAGGGGGGAGACCCAGTACTTC; size: many; V: TRBV7-6; J: TRBJ2-5; D: TRBD1
CDR3: CASSPDRVSETQYF; DNA: TGCGCCAGCAGCCCAGACAGGGTGAGCGAGACCCAGTACTTC; size: many; V: TRBV5-1; J: TRBJ2-5; D: TRBD1
CDR3: CASSWFEMGTENEQFF; DNA: TGTGCCAGCAGCTGGTTCGAAATGGGGACCGAGAACGAGCAGTTCTTC; size: many; V: TRBV7-8; J: TRBJ2-1; D: -
CDR3: CASSRGQGDTGELFF; DNA: TGTGCCAGCAGCCGGGGACAGGGCGACACCGGGGAGCTGTTTTTT; size: -; V: TRBV7-2; J: TRBJ2-2; D: TRBD1
CDR3: CSVVTGGNTEAFF; DNA: TGCAGCGTGGTGACAGGGGGCAACACTGAAGCTTTCTTT; size: many; V: TRBV29-1; J: TRBJ1-1; D: TRBD1
CDR3: CASSPRRGKEQYF; DNA: TGTGCCAGCAGCCCGAGGAGGGGTAAAGAGCAGTACTTC; size: -; V: TRBV3-1; J: TRBJ2-7; D: -
CDR3: CASSVRDSRLTDTQYF; DNA: TGCGCCAGCAGCGTCCGGGACTCCCGCCTCACAGATACGCAGTATTTT; size: many; V: TRBV5-1; J: TRBJ2-3; D: -
CDR3: CASSSLSPVNYGYTF; DNA: TGTGCCAGCAGTTCCCTTAGCCCCGTCAACTATGGCTACACCTTC; size: many; V: TRBV12-3/TRBV12-4; J: TRBJ1-2; D: -
CDR3: CASSQDGLAASYEQYF; DNA: TGTGCCAGCAGCCAAGATGGGCTAGCTGCCTCCTACGAGCAGTACTTC; size: -; V: TRBV4-2; J: TRBJ2-7; D: -
CDR3: CAISPSGASYNEQFF; DNA: TGTGCCATCAGCCCTAGCGGGGCCTCCTACAATGAGCAGTTCTTC; size: many; V: TRBV10-3; J: TRBJ2-1; D: TRBD2
CDR3: CASRISGGPYEQYF; DNA: TGTGCCAGCAGGATTAGCGGGGGGCCCTACGAGCAGTACTTC; size: -; V: TRBV5-4; J: TRBJ2-7; D: TRBD2
CDR3: CASSRSGTSGGSTDTQYF; DNA: TGTGCCAGCAGCCGCTCCGGGACTAGCGGGGGCAGCACAGATACGCAGTATTTT; size: once; V: TRBV3-1; J: TRBJ2-3; D: TRBD2
CDR3: CASSYGSWDRGPWAGELFF; DNA: TGTGCCAGCAGTTACGGTTCTTGGGACAGGGGGCCGTGGGCCGGGGAGCTGTTTTTT; size: -; V: TRBV6-2/TRBV6-3; J: TRBJ2-2; D: TRBD1
CDR3: CSAGARTVGQFF; DNA: TGCAGTGCTGGGGCGCGGACTGTCGGGCAGTTCTTC; size: many; V: TRBV20-1; J: TRBJ2-1; D: -
CDR3: CSVEGGNSRTEAFF; DNA: TGCAGCGTTGAGGGGGGCAATTCGAGGACTGAAGCTTTCTTT; size: -; V: TRBV29-1; J: TRBJ1-1; D: -
CDR3: CASSASGYEQYF; DNA: TGTGCCAGCAGCGCCTCCGGCTACGAGCAGTACTTC; size: many; V: TRBV7-9; J: TRBJ2-7; D: -
CDR3: CASSYPGQEKLFF; DNA: TGTGCCAGCAGTTACCCCGGGCAGGAAAAACTGTTTTTT; size: many; V: TRBV6-5; J: TRBJ1-4; D: -
CDR3: CASLGTGPYEQYF; DNA: TGTGCCAGCCTCGGGACAGGGCCCTACGAGCAGTACTTC; size: many; V: TRBV28; J: TRBJ2-7; D: TRBD1
CDR3: CASSPGGAFDEQYF; DNA: TGTGCCAGCAGCCCCGGGGGAGCGTTCGACGAGCAGTACTTC; size: few; V: TRBV5-6; J: TRBJ2-7; D: -
CDR3: CSVGEGDRYEQYF; DNA: TGCAGCGTTGGGGAGGGGGATCGGTACGAGCAGTACTTC; size: many; V: TRBV29-1; J: TRBJ2-7; D: -
CDR3: CASSPRPINTGELFF; DNA: TGTGCCAGCTCACCTCGACCGATAAACACCGGGGAGCTGTTTTTT; size: many; V: TRBV18; J: TRBJ2-2; D: -
CDR3: CASSPWASGGSAGNEQFF; DNA: TGTGCCAGCAGTCCTTGGGCCTCGGGGGGCTCGGCGGGCAATGAGCAGTTCTTC; size: few; V: TRBV6-2/TRBV6-3; J: TRBJ2-1; D: -
CDR3: CSARMRVSPNEQFF; DNA: TGCAGTGCTAGGATGAGAGTGAGTCCCAATGAGCAGTTCTTC; size: many; V: TRBV20-1; J: TRBJ2-1; D: -
CDR3: CASSEGWTSPNEKLFF; DNA: TGTGCCAGCAGTGAAGGATGGACATCCCCTAATGAAAAACTGTTTTTT; size: many; V: TRBV2; J: TRBJ1-4; D: -
CDR3: CSARPSGGGTGELFF; DNA: TGCAGTGCCAGGCCTAGCGGGGGAGGTACCGGGGAGCTGTTTTTT; size: many; V: TRBV20-1; J: TRBJ2-2; D: TRBD2
CDR3: CASSRGAGTDMQYF; DNA: TGTGCCAGCAGCCGGGGGGCGGGCACAGATATGCAGTATTTT; size: -; V: TRBV6-1; J: TRBJ2-3; D: -
CDR3: CASSFTGGLDEQYF; DNA: TGTGCCAGCAGCTTTACAGGGGGATTGGACGAGCAGTACTTC; size: -; V: TRBV5-6; J: TRBJ2-7; D: TRBD1
CDR3: CAWKTRGGYEQYF; DNA: TGTGCCTGGAAAACCAGGGGGGGGTACGAGCAGTACTTC; size: -; V: TRBV30; J: TRBJ2-7; D: -
CDR3: CASTSPLAGPGRTDTQYF; DNA: TGTGCCAGCACCTCACCTTTGGCGGGCCCCGGAAGGACAGATACGCAGTATTTT; size: many; V: TRBV28; J: TRBJ2-3; D: -
CDR3: CASSVGGGFETQYF; DNA: TGTGCCAGCAGCGTAGGGGGAGGCTTCGAGACCCAGTACTTC; size: many; V: TRBV9; J: TRBJ2-5; D: -
CDR3: CASSQVGSREQYF; DNA: TGCGCCAGCAGCCAAGTGGGCTCCAGGGAGCAGTACTTC; size: many; V: TRBV4-1; J: TRBJ2-7; D: -
CDR3: CSASTGTFYGYTF; DNA: TGCAGTGCTTCGACAGGGACGTTCTATGGCTACACCTTC; size: -; V: TRBV20-1; J: TRBJ1-2; D: TRBD1
CDR3: CFARGTTSSTDTQYF; DNA: TGCTTTGCCCGAGGGACAACCTCGAGCACAGATACGCAGTATTTT; size: -; V: TRBV20-1; J: TRBJ2-3; D: -
CDR3: CASSPGQSDNEQFF; DNA: TGTGCCAGCAGCCCAGGACAGTCGGACAATGAGCAGTTCTTC; size: many; V: TRBV11-2; J: TRBJ2-1; D: -
CDR3: CASNNPMGLSGSPLHF; DNA: TGTGCCAGCAACAACCCCATGGGCCTTTCGGGATCACCCCTCCACTTT; size: few; V: TRBV28; J: TRBJ1-6; D: -
CDR3: CASCQDLRGGQPQHF; DNA: TGTGCCAGCTGCCAAGATCTGCGGGGGGGTCAGCCCCAGCATTTT; size: -; V: TRBV3-1; J: TRBJ1-5; D: -
CDR3: CASSVWANVLTF; DNA: TGTGCCAGCAGTGTCTGGGCCAACGTCCTGACTTTC; size: many; V: TRBV2; J: TRBJ2-6; D: -
CDR3: CASSQVTLGEKLFF; DNA: TGTGCCAGCAGCCAAGTCACCCTGGGCGAAAAACTGTTTTTT; size: many; V: TRBV3-1; J: TRBJ1-4; D: -
CDR3: CASSPGYMCWVNTGELFF; DNA: TGTGCCAGCAGCCCCGGATACATGTGCTGGGTGAACACCGGGGAGCTGTTTTTT; size: -; V: TRBV6-2/TRBV6-3; J: TRBJ2-2; D: -
CDR3: CSARGHSMANEQFF; DNA: TGCAGTGCTAGGGGACATTCCATGGCGAATGAGCAGTTCTTC; size: many; V: TRBV20-1; J: TRBJ2-1; D: -